A selection of T cell receptor beta chains follows, all from one sample in a study of CD8 T cells in Susac syndrome. TCRdb analysed the immunoSEQ multiplex PCR reads with MiXCR anew, one entry per CDR3 protein. The data hold approximately 120,000 distinct CDR3 sequences, with 91% observed a single time. The sequenced material came from CD8+ T cells from PBMCs. The receptors come from a human donor with multiple sclerosis. Both conserved end residues are part of each CDR3. The D gene is left open where the match is weak. For some rows the clone size is stated as once, few or many, or as a class when expanded; others skip it.

clone size: .
J gene: TRBJ2-2
V gene: TRBV30
D gene: .
CDR3 protein: CAWRETRDTGELFF
CDR3 DNA: TGTGCCTGGAGAGAGACTAGGGACACCGGGGAGCTGTTTTTT

clone size: .
J gene: TRBJ1-1
V gene: TRBV10-3
D gene: .
CDR3 protein: CAIREGVGSGNTEAFF
CDR3 DNA: TGTGCCATCAGAGAAGGGGTGGGGTCTGGGAACACTGAAGCTTTCTTT

clone size: .
J gene: TRBJ1-5
V gene: TRBV19
D gene: .
CDR3 protein: CATAFWGYDSNQPQHF
CDR3 DNA: TGTGCCACTGCCTTTTGGGGATATGATAGCAATCAGCCCCAGCATTTT

clone size: .
J gene: TRBJ2-5
V gene: TRBV7-8
D gene: .
CDR3 protein: CASSFRPPEDQYF
CDR3 DNA: TGTGCCAGCAGCTTCAGGCCCCCCGAGGACCAGTACTTC

clone size: once
J gene: TRBJ2-4
V gene: TRBV15
D gene: .
CDR3 protein: CATSTGGNIQYF
CDR3 DNA: TGTGCCACCAGCACAGGGGGGAACATTCAGTACTTC

clone size: once
J gene: TRBJ2-7
V gene: TRBV3-1
D gene: TRBD2
CDR3 protein: CASSLGLAGLSYEQYF
CDR3 DNA: TGTGCCAGCAGCCTCGGACTAGCGGGCCTCTCCTACGAGCAGTACTTC

clone size: .
J gene: TRBJ2-2
V gene: TRBV15
D gene: TRBD2
CDR3 protein: CATSDSTSTSGRSGELFF
CDR3 DNA: TGTGCCACCTCCGACAGTACTTCGACTAGCGGGAGGTCCGGGGAGCTGTTTTTT

clone size: .
J gene: TRBJ1-1
V gene: TRBV5-1
D gene: .
CDR3 protein: CASSADSNTEAFF
CDR3 DNA: TGCGCCAGCAGCGCGGATTCGAACACTGAAGCTTTCTTT

clone size: .
J gene: TRBJ2-7
V gene: TRBV10-3
D gene: .
CDR3 protein: CAIRVVMGLTYEQYF
CDR3 DNA: TGTGCCATCAGGGTTGTCATGGGACTGACCTACGAGCAGTACTTC

clone size: once
J gene: TRBJ1-5
V gene: TRBV6-2/TRBV6-3
D gene: .
CDR3 protein: CASSPGGQPQHF
CDR3 DNA: TGTGCCAGCAGCCCCGGGGGGCAGCCCCAGCATTTT

clone size: .
J gene: TRBJ2-4
V gene: TRBV5-4
D gene: .
CDR3 protein: CASSVPASGKNIQYF
CDR3 DNA: TGTGCCAGCAGCGTGCCGGCTTCAGGCAAAAACATTCAGTACTTC

clone size: .
J gene: TRBJ1-5
V gene: TRBV5-6
D gene: .
CDR3 protein: CASSLGGSTQHF
CDR3 DNA: TGTGCCAGCAGCTTGGGGGGCAGTACCCAGCATTTT